The 5 T cell receptor beta chains presented below share a single source sample, sequenced in a study of T cell repertoires and HLA-DP antigens. Their target antigens are unknown. Only in-frame clones appear in the TCRdb table, and some are missing; sequencing was by immunoSEQ multiplex PCR. The sample consists of approximately 100,000 clones, about 89% of them appearing once. Sequencing input: CD4+ T cells from PBMCs. All receptors come from a man aged 50-60 years in good health and CMV-seronegative.

J is TRBJ1-1 and V is TRBV7-9; D remains ambiguous. The CDR3 totals 13 residues. Germline V gives CDR1 SEHNR, CDR2 FQNEAQ (reference sequence). The ends were cut back, 1 base at V and 5 bases at J, with 8 bases in the middle. The CDR3 DNA reads TGTGCCAGCAGCTTAGAGTTGGGTACTGAAGCTTTCTTT. Its translation is CASSLELGTEAFF.

The chain combines TRBV7-9 with TRBJ2-1; 11 positions agree with TRBD2. The CDR3 has 12 amino acids. The J segment lost 12 bases and the V segment lost 6 bases, leaving 4 bases of the junction unmatched. Germline V gene sequence: CDR1 SEHNR, CDR2 FQNEAQ (reference sequence). The DNA for the CDR3 is TGTGCCAGCAGACTAGCGGGGGCTGGGCAGTTCTTC. This sequence encodes CASRLAGAGQFF. The variable domain in full, with the rest retrieved from reference TRBV7-9 and TRBJ2-1, is DTGVSQNPRHKITKRGQNVTFRCDPISEHNRLYWYRQTLGQGPEFLTYFQNEAQLEKSRLLSDRFSAERPKGSFSTLEIQRTEQGDSAMYLCASRLAGAGQFFGPGTRLTVL.

This chain links TRBV29-1 with TRBJ1-1; no definite D call. This CDR3 has 13 amino acids. Germline CDR1 reads SQVTM; CDR2 reads ANQGSEA. V was trimmed by 4 bases and J by 0 bases, leaving 9 bases between them. CDR3 nucleotide sequence: TGCAGCGTTGTGAAGGCCCTGAACACTGAAGCTTTCTTT. This sequence encodes CSVVKALNTEAFF.

The CDR3 DNA follows: TGTGCCAGCAGTGAAAGGGGTGGCTCTGAAGCTTTCTTT. Protein sequence: CASSERGGSEAFF. V and J are TRBV6-4 and TRBJ1-1; weak D call: TRBD1 (5 bases). V lost 3 bases and J lost 6, with 11 bases in between. CDR1 and CDR2 from the germline V gene are MRHNA and SNTAGT. This CDR3 contains 13 residues.

V usage is TRBV19 and J usage is TRBJ1-2; D is uncertain. Germline CDR1 and CDR2: LNHDA and SQIVND (reference sequence). This CDR3 has 13 amino acids. The V gene lost 6 bases and the J gene lost 4 bases, with 12 bases spanning the gap. The CDR3 bases are TGTGCCAGTAGCAAAGATTCCCTCTATGGCTACACCTTC. It specifies CASSKDSLYGYTF.